This T cell receptor beta chain derives from a study of CD8+ T cells in alopecia areata. General study results and limits: Many expanded lesional clones stayed in scalp and blood while on tofacitinib. Lesional scalp displayed greater clonality than normal scalp, most notably in alopecia totalis/universalis.

As regards this clone: As yet, its antigen is unknown.

Sample treatment: oral pan-JAK inhibitor, 5-10 mg twice daily. Sequencing relied on a cDNA template that was reverse transcribed from extracted RNA. Clones were read by immunoSEQ multiplex PCR, and TCRdb kept only the in-frame ones, dropping some. Among around 190,000 clones listed, around 65% were seen once. The CDR3 has 14 residues. Germline V gives CDR1 SGHRS, CDR2 YFSETQ. The V end was cut by 4 bases, the J end by 0 bases, with 7 bases between. The rearrangement uses TRBV5-1 and TRBJ2-2; D gene unclear. The sample in question was CD4+ T cells sorted from blood, obtained at week 4, from a patient treated with tofacitinib. The clonotype originates from a human donor with alopecia areata. The CDR3 nucleotides read TGCGCCAGCAGCGGGAACACGAACACCGGGGAGCTGTTTTTT. It specifies CASSGNTNTGELFF. Supplemented by reference TRBV5-1 and TRBJ2-2, the full variable domain reads KAGVTQTPRYLIKTRGQQVTLSCSPISGHRSVSWYQQTPGQGLQFLFEYFSETQRNKGNFPGRFSGRQFSNSRSEMNVSTLELGDSALYLCASSGNTNTGELFFGEGSRLTVL.